This is a list of T cell receptor beta chains from one sample in a study of cytomegalovirus exposure and HLA in healthy donors. Only in-frame clones appear in the TCRdb table, and some are missing; sequencing was by immunoSEQ multiplex PCR. The sample includes under 150,000 clones, about 84% of them seen just once. The sample consisted of PBMCs. The source of these receptors is a male donor in good health and CMV-seronegative. CDR3s include the opening cysteine and the closing phenylalanine or tryptophan. The D gene is left open where the match is weak. The size of a clone is reported for some rows only, either as once, few or many, or as a class for expanded clones.

v_gene: TRBV6-9
abundance: NA
j_gene: TRBJ1-1
d_gene: NA
CDR3nt: TGTGCCCGCACCCTCGGGGGGACTGAAGCTTTCTTT
CDR3aa: CARTLGGTEAFF

v_gene: TRBV7-9
abundance: NA
j_gene: TRBJ1-4
d_gene: TRBD1
CDR3nt: TGTGCCAGCTCGGGACAGCTTAATGAAAAACTGTTTTTT
CDR3aa: CASSGQLNEKLFF

v_gene: TRBV27
abundance: once
j_gene: TRBJ2-1
d_gene: TRBD2
CDR3nt: TGTGCCAGCAAGGCGGGAGGGCTCTACAATGAGCAGTTCTTC
CDR3aa: CASKAGGLYNEQFF

v_gene: TRBV28
abundance: NA
j_gene: TRBJ2-3
d_gene: TRBD1
CDR3nt: TGTGCCAGCAGTTTATCTGGAGTGGGTGGGGACAGGGGGCCTCTAGGGGGATGGCAGGCGCAGTATTTT
CDR3aa: CASSLSGVGGDRGPLGGWQAQYF

v_gene: TRBV7-6
abundance: NA
j_gene: TRBJ2-7
d_gene: TRBD2
CDR3nt: TGTGCCAGCAGCTCTGCTAGCGGGACTTTAGGGGAGCAGTACTTC
CDR3aa: CASSSASGTLGEQYF

v_gene: TRBV6-5
abundance: few
j_gene: TRBJ1-2
d_gene: NA
CDR3nt: TGTGCCAGCAGTTACGCCGGCAGACTTATAGGCTACACCTTC
CDR3aa: CASSYAGRLIGYTF

v_gene: TRBV5-1
abundance: NA
j_gene: TRBJ1-1
d_gene: NA
CDR3nt: TGCGCCAGCAGCTTTGGGGAGGCCTACACTGAAGCTTTCTTT
CDR3aa: CASSFGEAYTEAFF

v_gene: TRBV5-1
abundance: NA
j_gene: TRBJ1-1
d_gene: TRBD1
CDR3nt: TGCGCCAGCAGCTTGGGACAGGGCTGGAGTGAAGCTTTCTTT
CDR3aa: CASSLGQGWSEAFF

v_gene: TRBV6-6
abundance: NA
j_gene: TRBJ1-3
d_gene: TRBD1
CDR3nt: TGTGCCAGCAGCCCTTCCGGGACAGGGGCGGACACCATATATTTT
CDR3aa: CASSPSGTGADTIYF

v_gene: TRBV6-1
abundance: NA
j_gene: TRBJ2-2
d_gene: TRBD1
CDR3nt: TGTGCCAGCAGTTCAACAGGGGTGGCCACCGGGGAGCTGTTTTTT
CDR3aa: CASSSTGVATGELFF

v_gene: TRBV4-1
abundance: once
j_gene: TRBJ2-1
d_gene: TRBD2
CDR3nt: TGCGCCAGCACCCCTAGCGGGGGCTACAATGAGCAGTTCTTC
CDR3aa: CASTPSGGYNEQFF

v_gene: TRBV29-1
abundance: NA
j_gene: TRBJ2-7
d_gene: NA
CDR3nt: TGCAGCGTTGATATTGGTAACGGGGTATCCTACGAGCAGTACTTC
CDR3aa: CSVDIGNGVSYEQYF

v_gene: TRBV28
abundance: NA
j_gene: TRBJ1-5
d_gene: NA
CDR3nt: TGTGCCAGCAGTCCCCGGGGGTGGGGTCAGCCCCAGCATTTT
CDR3aa: CASSPRGWGQPQHF

v_gene: TRBV9
abundance: NA
j_gene: TRBJ2-5
d_gene: NA
CDR3nt: TGTGCCAGCAGCGTTAGCTACTCAGAGACCCAGTACTTC
CDR3aa: CASSVSYSETQYF

v_gene: TRBV4-1
abundance: NA
j_gene: TRBJ2-7
d_gene: NA
CDR3nt: TGCGCCAGCAGCCAAGATTCCGGGGGACTTTCCTACGAGCAGTACTTC
CDR3aa: CASSQDSGGLSYEQYF

v_gene: TRBV6-5
abundance: once
j_gene: TRBJ1-2
d_gene: NA
CDR3nt: TGTGCCAGCAGCCCCCGGGGTGATAGGTATGGCTACACCTTC
CDR3aa: CASSPRGDRYGYTF

v_gene: TRBV5-1
abundance: NA
j_gene: TRBJ2-2
d_gene: TRBD2
CDR3nt: TGCGCCAGCAGCCCCAGGAAATCGACTAGCGGGGGGTCCGCGAACACCGGGGAGCTGTTTTTT
CDR3aa: CASSPRKSTSGGSANTGELFF

v_gene: TRBV29-1
abundance: medium-sized
j_gene: TRBJ1-1
d_gene: NA
CDR3nt: TGCAGCGTTCGGGGTGTTGAATACACTGAAGCTTTCTTT
CDR3aa: CSVRGVEYTEAFF

v_gene: TRBV5-4
abundance: NA
j_gene: TRBJ1-1
d_gene: TRBD1
CDR3nt: TGTGCCAGCAGCTTGGACAGGACAGGCTCTGAAGCTTTCTTT
CDR3aa: CASSLDRTGSEAFF

v_gene: TRBV7-9
abundance: NA
j_gene: TRBJ2-5
d_gene: NA
CDR3nt: TGTTCCAGCAGCTTAGGGGGGGGGCGGGGAGCAACCGGAGAGACCCAGTACTTC
CDR3aa: CSSSLGGGRGATGETQYF

v_gene: TRBV10-3
abundance: once
j_gene: TRBJ2-2
d_gene: NA
CDR3nt: TGTGCCATCAGCGACAGTAACACCGGGGAGCTGTTTTTT
CDR3aa: CAISDSNTGELFF

v_gene: TRBV6-6
abundance: NA
j_gene: TRBJ2-2
d_gene: TRBD2
CDR3nt: TGTGCCAGCACCCCCGGGAGGTCGAACACCGGGGAGCTGTTTTTT
CDR3aa: CASTPGRSNTGELFF

v_gene: TRBV30
abundance: NA
j_gene: TRBJ1-5
d_gene: TRBD1
CDR3nt: TGTGCCTGGAGGGGACAGGGGTATAATAGCAATCAGCCCCAGCATTTT
CDR3aa: CAWRGQGYNSNQPQHF

v_gene: TRBV28
abundance: NA
j_gene: TRBJ2-7
d_gene: TRBD1
CDR3nt: TGTGCCAGCAGTCTCCACGGCAGGGGGCGATTAACCACGGAGCTTAATCACTTC
CDR3aa: CASSLHGRGRLTTELNHF

v_gene: TRBV30
abundance: NA
j_gene: TRBJ2-1
d_gene: NA
CDR3nt: TGTGCCTGGAGTGGGGCGGGGAATGAGCAGTTCTTC
CDR3aa: CAWSGAGNEQFF

v_gene: TRBV25-1
abundance: few
j_gene: TRBJ2-7
d_gene: NA
CDR3nt: TGTGCCAGCAGTGAATTGGTAGCGGACGAGCAGTACTTC
CDR3aa: CASSELVADEQYF

v_gene: TRBV7-6
abundance: NA
j_gene: TRBJ2-2
d_gene: NA
CDR3nt: TGTGCCAGCAGCCCCAGCCCTACTACGAACACCGGGGAGCTGTTTTTT
CDR3aa: CASSPSPTTNTGELFF

v_gene: TRBV5-1
abundance: NA
j_gene: TRBJ2-3
d_gene: TRBD2
CDR3nt: TGCGCCAGCGCGGGAGGGGGGACAGATACGCAGTATTTT
CDR3aa: CASAGGGTDTQYF

v_gene: TRBV7-9
abundance: NA
j_gene: TRBJ2-7
d_gene: NA
CDR3nt: TGTGCCAGCAGCTTAGATTTGGGGGGGTGGACAGATTACGAGCAGTACTTC
CDR3aa: CASSLDLGGWTDYEQYF

v_gene: TRBV27
abundance: NA
j_gene: TRBJ2-7
d_gene: NA
CDR3nt: TGTGCCAGCAGTCGTTCCGGGTTTGTAGGGGCCTACGAGCAGTACTTC
CDR3aa: CASSRSGFVGAYEQYF

v_gene: TRBV6-1
abundance: NA
j_gene: TRBJ1-1
d_gene: NA
CDR3nt: TGTGCCAGCAGCCCACTTGCCAGGGGCACTGAAGCTTTCTTT
CDR3aa: CASSPLARGTEAFF

v_gene: TRBV2
abundance: NA
j_gene: TRBJ1-4
d_gene: NA
CDR3nt: TGTGCCAGCAGTTACCAGGGGTTGAAAAATGAAAAACTGTTTTTT
CDR3aa: CASSYQGLKNEKLFF

v_gene: TRBV28
abundance: few
j_gene: TRBJ2-7
d_gene: TRBD2
CDR3nt: TGTGCCAGCATCCCCCCTCCTACTAGCGGGAGCTACGAGCAGTACTTC
CDR3aa: CASIPPPTSGSYEQYF

v_gene: TRBV19
abundance: NA
j_gene: TRBJ1-5
d_gene: NA
CDR3nt: TGTGCCAGTAAGTTCAGGGAGGTGAATCAGCCCCAGCATTTT
CDR3aa: CASKFREVNQPQHF

v_gene: TRBV23-1
abundance: few
j_gene: TRBJ1-6
d_gene: TRBD1
CDR3nt: TGCGCCAGCAGTCATTGTGACAGGGAGCGGATCTGCTCACCCCTCCACTTT
CDR3aa: CASSHCDRERICSPLHF

v_gene: TRBV7-9
abundance: NA
j_gene: TRBJ1-5
d_gene: NA
CDR3nt: TGTGCCAGCAGCACAGGAGGCAATCAGCCCCAGCATTTT
CDR3aa: CASSTGGNQPQHF

v_gene: TRBV27
abundance: NA
j_gene: TRBJ2-7
d_gene: NA
CDR3nt: TGTGCCAGCAGCCCCAGTGGCACCTCATACGAGCAGTACTTC
CDR3aa: CASSPSGTSYEQYF

v_gene: TRBV2
abundance: NA
j_gene: TRBJ2-1
d_gene: TRBD2
CDR3nt: TGTGCCAGCAGGTTGACTAGCGGGGGGGCGGTTGAGCAGTTCTTC
CDR3aa: CASRLTSGGAVEQFF

v_gene: TRBV19
abundance: NA
j_gene: TRBJ2-2
d_gene: NA
CDR3nt: TGTGCCAGTAAAGGAACAGGCCGGGCCGGGGAGCTGTTTTTT
CDR3aa: CASKGTGRAGELFF

v_gene: TRBV6-5
abundance: NA
j_gene: TRBJ2-2
d_gene: TRBD2
CDR3nt: TGTGCCAGCAGTTCGGGAGGGGGGGGCCATGGCGGGGAGCTGTTTTTT
CDR3aa: CASSSGGGGHGGELFF

v_gene: TRBV12-5
abundance: NA
j_gene: TRBJ1-5
d_gene: NA
CDR3nt: TGTGCTAGCGGAGACGGAGCATATAGCAATCAGCCCCAGCATTTT
CDR3aa: CASGDGAYSNQPQHF

v_gene: TRBV11-2
abundance: NA
j_gene: TRBJ1-1
d_gene: NA
CDR3nt: TGTGCCAGCAGCTTCCCAGGGACTGCATTGGGTACTGAAGCTTTCTTT
CDR3aa: CASSFPGTALGTEAFF

v_gene: TRBV4-3
abundance: NA
j_gene: TRBJ2-3
d_gene: NA
CDR3nt: TGCGCCAGCAGCCAAGTCCCTAGGGATACGCAGTATTTT
CDR3aa: CASSQVPRDTQYF

v_gene: TRBV21-1
abundance: NA
j_gene: TRBJ1-2
d_gene: NA
CDR3nt: TGTGCCAGCAGCAAAGCGGGGGGGCCAAGATCGGATGGCTACACCTTC
CDR3aa: CASSKAGGPRSDGYTF

v_gene: TRBV9
abundance: NA
j_gene: TRBJ2-1
d_gene: TRBD2
CDR3nt: TGTGCCAGCAGCGCGGGGGGGAGCTCCTACAATGAGCAGTTCTTC
CDR3aa: CASSAGGSSYNEQFF

v_gene: TRBV2
abundance: once
j_gene: TRBJ2-7
d_gene: NA
CDR3nt: TGTGCCAGCATGCGGACAGACTCCTACGAGCAGTACTTC
CDR3aa: CASMRTDSYEQYF

v_gene: TRBV6-6
abundance: NA
j_gene: TRBJ1-4
d_gene: TRBD1
CDR3nt: TGTGCCAGCAGCTTACAGGGGCTGAATGAAAAACTGTTTTTT
CDR3aa: CASSLQGLNEKLFF

v_gene: TRBV4-2
abundance: NA
j_gene: TRBJ2-1
d_gene: TRBD2
CDR3nt: TGTGCCAGCAGCCAAGATACGGCCCTAGCGGGGAATGAGCAGTTCTTC
CDR3aa: CASSQDTALAGNEQFF

v_gene: TRBV12-5
abundance: NA
j_gene: TRBJ1-4
d_gene: TRBD1
CDR3nt: TGTGCTAGTGGTTTGGGTCCCAGACAGGGAGGCGAAAAACTGTTTTTT
CDR3aa: CASGLGPRQGGEKLFF

v_gene: TRBV11-3
abundance: NA
j_gene: TRBJ1-1
d_gene: NA
CDR3nt: TGTGCCAGCAGCTCTAACTCAGGTACTGAAGCTTTCTTT
CDR3aa: CASSSNSGTEAFF

v_gene: TRBV7-6
abundance: NA
j_gene: TRBJ2-5
d_gene: TRBD2
CDR3nt: TGTGCCAGCAGCGTGACTAGCTCGTCCACTCAAGAGACCCAGTACTTC
CDR3aa: CASSVTSSSTQETQYF

v_gene: TRBV30
abundance: once
j_gene: TRBJ2-3
d_gene: TRBD2
CDR3nt: TGTGCCTGGGGCCGAGGGACTAGCGGAACAGATACGCAGTATTTT
CDR3aa: CAWGRGTSGTDTQYF

v_gene: TRBV13
abundance: NA
j_gene: TRBJ2-5
d_gene: TRBD1
CDR3nt: TGTGCCAGCAGCTCCGGGACAGGGTTCCAAGAGACCCAGTACTTC
CDR3aa: CASSSGTGFQETQYF

v_gene: TRBV19
abundance: few
j_gene: TRBJ1-2
d_gene: NA
CDR3nt: TGTGCCAGTAGTATAGTAGCGGGTCGTGACTACACCTTC
CDR3aa: CASSIVAGRDYTF